This T cell receptor beta chain was obtained from a study of blood T cell repertoires in COVID-19. In the original processing: For nucleated cells, counts were estimated from reference gene primer amplification. The assay was immunoSEQ multiplex PCR, and TCRdb's table has in-frame clones only and misses some. That table supplies the V and J calls and clone size; D and trimming were determined from the DNA. The table records 100,000 to 150,000 clones, around nine tenths of them present only once. Sequencing was performed on peripheral blood. The receptor comes from a woman aged 80 or over with acute or convalescent COVID-19.

In nucleotides, the CDR3 is TGTGCCAGCAGCTCACCCGTCGGGAACACTGAAGCTTTCTTT. Its protein product is CASSSPVGNTEAFF. The chain has TRBV11-2 and TRBJ1-1; no clear D. V was cut by 4 bases and J by 1 base, with 10 bases left in between. The germline gives CDR1 SGHAT, CDR2 FQNNGV. This CDR3 region has 14 residues.